The sequence of this T cell receptor (beta chain) was determined in a study of shared clonotypes between healthy human individuals. Study results and caveats: Only a few donors were included, so the genetic and exposure-history diversity represented was limited. Clonotypes shared by all four donors outscored non-shared clonotypes in generation probability.

Splitting of CD4+ cells produced CD45RA+ naive and CD45RA-negative memory subsets. Germline V gene data show CDR1 as GTSNPN and CDR2 as SVGIG (reference sequence). Trimming removed 0 bases at V and 4 bases at J, with 12 bases between. The CDR3 runs 14 residues. About this clone itself: Antigen: not known.

Each replicate PCR on the sorted subsets used roughly 210 ng DNA (around 30,000 T cell genomes). The protocol was immunoSEQ multiplex PCR, while the TCRdb copy is restricted to in-frame clones and leaves out a portion. The sample gives approximately 320,000 clones, about 74% of which show up once; over 9% is in the top ten. The TCR originated in a man aged 30 to 39 in good health. V and J are TRBV30 and TRBJ1-1, with a possible D match to TRBD1 (5 bases). Input material: memory CD4+ T cells sorted from blood. The subset was: CD45RA-negative fraction. In DNA form, the CDR3 reads TGTGCCTGGAGTGTGCCGGGGGTGAGCACTGAAGCTTTCTTT. Its translation: CAWSVPGVSTEAFF.